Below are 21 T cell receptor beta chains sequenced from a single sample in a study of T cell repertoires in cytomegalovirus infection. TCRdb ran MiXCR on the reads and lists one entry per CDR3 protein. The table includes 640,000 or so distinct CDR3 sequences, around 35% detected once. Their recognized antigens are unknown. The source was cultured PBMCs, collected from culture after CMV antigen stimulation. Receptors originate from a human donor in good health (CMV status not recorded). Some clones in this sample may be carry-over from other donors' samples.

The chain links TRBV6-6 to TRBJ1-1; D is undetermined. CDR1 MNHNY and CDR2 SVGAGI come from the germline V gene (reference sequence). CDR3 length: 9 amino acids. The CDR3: CAAGTEAFF. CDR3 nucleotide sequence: TGTGCGGCGGGCACTGAAGCTTTCTTT.

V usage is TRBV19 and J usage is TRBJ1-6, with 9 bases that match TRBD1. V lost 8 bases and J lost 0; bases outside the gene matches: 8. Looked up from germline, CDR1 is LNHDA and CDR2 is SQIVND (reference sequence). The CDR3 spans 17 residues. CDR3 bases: TGTGCCAGTGACCACGGGACAGGGAGCTCCTATAATTCACCCCTCCACTTT. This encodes CASDHGTGSSYNSPLHF.

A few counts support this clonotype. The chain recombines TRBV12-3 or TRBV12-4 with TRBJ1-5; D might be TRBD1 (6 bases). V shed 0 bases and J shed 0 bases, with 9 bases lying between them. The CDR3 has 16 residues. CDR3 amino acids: CASSLAGGDSNQPQHF. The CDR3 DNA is TGTGCCAGCAGTTTAGCAGGGGGGGATAGCAATCAGCCCCAGCATTTT.

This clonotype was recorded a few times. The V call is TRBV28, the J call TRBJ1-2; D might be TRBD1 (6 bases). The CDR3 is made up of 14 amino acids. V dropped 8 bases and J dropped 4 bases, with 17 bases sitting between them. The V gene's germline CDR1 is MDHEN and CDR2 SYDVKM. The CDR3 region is CASRQGQPIYGYTF. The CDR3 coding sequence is TGTGCCAGCCGGCAGGGGCAGCCTATCTATGGCTACACCTTC.

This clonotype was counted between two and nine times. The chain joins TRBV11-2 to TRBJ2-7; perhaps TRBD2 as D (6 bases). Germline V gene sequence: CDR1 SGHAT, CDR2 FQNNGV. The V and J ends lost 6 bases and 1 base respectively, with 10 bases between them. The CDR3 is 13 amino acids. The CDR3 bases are TGTGCCAGCAGGCGGGACGGATCCTACGAGCAGTACTTC. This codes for CASRRDGSYEQYF.

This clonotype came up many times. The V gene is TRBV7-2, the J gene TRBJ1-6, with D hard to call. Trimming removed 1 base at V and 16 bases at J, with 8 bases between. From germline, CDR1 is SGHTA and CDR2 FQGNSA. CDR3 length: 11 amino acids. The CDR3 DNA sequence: TGTGCCAGCAGCTTAGGACAAGAACTCCACTTT. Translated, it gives CASSLGQELHF.

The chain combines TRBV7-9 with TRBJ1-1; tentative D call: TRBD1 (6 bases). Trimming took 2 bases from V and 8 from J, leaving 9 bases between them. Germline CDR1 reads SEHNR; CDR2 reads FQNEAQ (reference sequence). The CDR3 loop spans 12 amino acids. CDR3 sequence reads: CASSLWTVEAFF. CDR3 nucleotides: TGTGCCAGCAGCTTATGGACAGTGGAAGCTTTCTTT.

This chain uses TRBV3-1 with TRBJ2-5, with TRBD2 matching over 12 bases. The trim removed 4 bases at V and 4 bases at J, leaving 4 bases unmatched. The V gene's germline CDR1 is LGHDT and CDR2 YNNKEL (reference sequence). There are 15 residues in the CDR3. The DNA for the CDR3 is TGTGCCAGCAGCCCCTCGGGACTAGCGGGAGAGACCCAGTACTTC. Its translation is CASSPSGLAGETQYF.

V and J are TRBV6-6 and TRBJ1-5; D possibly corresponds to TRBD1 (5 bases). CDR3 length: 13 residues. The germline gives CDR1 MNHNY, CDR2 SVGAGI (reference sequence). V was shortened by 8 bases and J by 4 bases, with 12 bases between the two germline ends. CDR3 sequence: CASGPSGNQPQHF. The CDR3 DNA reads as TGTGCCAGCGGTCCCTCAGGGAATCAGCCCCAGCATTTT.

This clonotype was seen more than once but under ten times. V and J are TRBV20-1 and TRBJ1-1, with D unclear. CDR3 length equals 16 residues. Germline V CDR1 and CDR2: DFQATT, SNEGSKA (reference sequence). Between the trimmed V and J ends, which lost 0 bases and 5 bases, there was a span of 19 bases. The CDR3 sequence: CSARDELRGVGTEAFF. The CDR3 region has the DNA TGCAGTGCTAGAGATGAGCTAAGAGGTGTTGGGACTGAAGCTTTCTTT.

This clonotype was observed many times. The CDR3 bases are TGTGCCAGCCGGGGTTTTGGCACAGATACGCAGTATTTT. This encodes CASRGFGTDTQYF. The gene calls are TRBV7-6 and TRBJ2-3; possibly TRBD2 for D (5 bases). V was shortened by 8 bases and J by 1 base, with 10 bases between the two germline ends. The CDR3 runs 13 residues. The germline V gene encodes CDR1 SGHVS and CDR2 FNYEAQ.

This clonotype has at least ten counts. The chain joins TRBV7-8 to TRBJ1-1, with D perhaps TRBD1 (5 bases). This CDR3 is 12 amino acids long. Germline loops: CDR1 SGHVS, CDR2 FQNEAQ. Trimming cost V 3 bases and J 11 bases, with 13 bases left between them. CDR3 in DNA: TGTGCCAGCAGCTTGGGGCCCCAGAATGCTTTCTTT. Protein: CASSLGPQNAFF.

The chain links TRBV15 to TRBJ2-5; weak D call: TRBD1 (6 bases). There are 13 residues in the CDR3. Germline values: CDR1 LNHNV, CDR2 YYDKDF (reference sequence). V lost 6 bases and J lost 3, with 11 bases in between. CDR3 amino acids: CATRDRVKETQYF. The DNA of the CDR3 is TGTGCCACCAGGGACAGAGTAAAAGAGACCCAGTACTTC.

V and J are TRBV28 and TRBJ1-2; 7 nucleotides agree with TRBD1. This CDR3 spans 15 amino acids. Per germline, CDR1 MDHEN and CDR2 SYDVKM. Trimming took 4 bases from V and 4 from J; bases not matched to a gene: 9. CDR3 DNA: TGTGCCAGCAGTTCTACAGGGGCCCCGCCCTATGGCTACACCTTC. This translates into CASSSTGAPPYGYTF.

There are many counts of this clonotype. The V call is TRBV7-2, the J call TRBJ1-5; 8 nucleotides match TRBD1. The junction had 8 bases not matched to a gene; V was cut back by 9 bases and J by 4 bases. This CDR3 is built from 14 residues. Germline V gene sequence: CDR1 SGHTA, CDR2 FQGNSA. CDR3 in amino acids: CASIVNRGNQPQHF. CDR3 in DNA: TGTGCCAGTATCGTGAACAGGGGGAATCAGCCCCAGCATTTT.

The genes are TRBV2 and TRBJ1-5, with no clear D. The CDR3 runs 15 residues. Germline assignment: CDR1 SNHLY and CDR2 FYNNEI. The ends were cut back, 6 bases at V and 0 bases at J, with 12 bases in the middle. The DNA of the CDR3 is TGTGCCAGCAGCACCGGGAGACATAGCAATCAGCCCCAGCATTTT. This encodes CASSTGRHSNQPQHF.

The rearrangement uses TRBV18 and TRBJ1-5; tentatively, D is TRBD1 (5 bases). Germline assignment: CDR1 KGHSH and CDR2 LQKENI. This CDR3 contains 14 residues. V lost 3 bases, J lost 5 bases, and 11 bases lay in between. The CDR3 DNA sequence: TGTGCCAGCTCACCCCTAGGGGCGGATCAGCCCCAGCATTTT. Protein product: CASSPLGADQPQHF.

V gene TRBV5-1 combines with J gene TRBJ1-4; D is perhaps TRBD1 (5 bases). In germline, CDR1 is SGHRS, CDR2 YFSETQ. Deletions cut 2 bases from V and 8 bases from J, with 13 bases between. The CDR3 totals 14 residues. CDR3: CASSFGGAREKLFF. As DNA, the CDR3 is TGCGCCAGCAGCTTCGGAGGGGCGAGGGAAAAACTGTTTTTT.

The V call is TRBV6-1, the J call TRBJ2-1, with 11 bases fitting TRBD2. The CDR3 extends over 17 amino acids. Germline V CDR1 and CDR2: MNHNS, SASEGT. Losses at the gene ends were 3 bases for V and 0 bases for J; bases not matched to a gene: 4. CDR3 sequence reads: CASSDRLAGSSYNEQFF. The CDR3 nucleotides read TGTGCCAGCAGTGACAGACTAGCGGGGAGCTCCTACAATGAGCAGTTCTTC.

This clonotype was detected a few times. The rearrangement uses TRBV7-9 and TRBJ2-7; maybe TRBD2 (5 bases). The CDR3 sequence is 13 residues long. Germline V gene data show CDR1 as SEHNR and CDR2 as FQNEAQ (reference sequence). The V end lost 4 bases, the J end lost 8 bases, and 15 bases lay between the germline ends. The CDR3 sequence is CASSYGGLEQQYF. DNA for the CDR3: TGTGCCAGCAGCTACGGAGGTTTGGAGCAGCAGTACTTC.

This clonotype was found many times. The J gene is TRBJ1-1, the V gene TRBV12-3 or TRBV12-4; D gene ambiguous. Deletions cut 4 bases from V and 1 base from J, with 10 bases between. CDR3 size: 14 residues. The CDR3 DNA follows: TGTGCCAGCAGTTACCCCCCGGCGAACACTGAAGCTTTCTTT. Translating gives CASSYPPANTEAFF.